A selection of T cell receptor beta chains follows, all from one sample in a study of blood T cells in healthy people across ages. From the 5' RACE reads, TCRdb called clonotypes with MiXCR, one entry per CDR3 protein. In the table there are 850,000 to 1,000,000 distinct CDR3 sequences, just over 50% of which are singletons. Sequenced sample: blood. Receptor source: a woman aged 55 to 70 in good health. Both conserved end residues are part of each CDR3. Fields, in order: clone size, V gene, J gene, D gene, CDR3 protein, CDR3 DNA. The D gene is left open where the match is weak. Size is omitted from some rows. Given values are once, few, many or a class for expanded clones.

-	TRBV27	TRBJ2-6	-	CASRSYPGANVLTF	TGTGCCAGCAGGTCTTACCCTGGGGCCAACGTCCTGACTTTC
few	TRBV6-5	TRBJ2-7	TRBD2	CASFKSRAGENYEQYF	TGTGCCAGCTTTAAATCCCGGGCGGGAGAGAACTACGAGCAGTACTTC
-	TRBV6-5	TRBJ1-5	TRBD1	CASRRTGDQPQHF	TGTGCCAGCAGGCGGACAGGGGATCAGCCCCAGCATTTT
-	TRBV10-3	TRBJ1-5	-	CAISESEANNQPQHF	TGTGCCATCAGTGAGTCTGAGGCCAACAATCAGCCCCAGCATTTT
-	TRBV20-1	TRBJ2-1	TRBD2	CSASLMAGENEQFF	TGCAGTGCTAGCTTAATGGCGGGAGAGAATGAGCAGTTCTTC
few	TRBV15	TRBJ1-5	-	CATQRELGQPQHF	TGTGCCACCCAAAGGGAGCTAGGGCAGCCCCAGCATTTT
many	TRBV7-2	TRBJ2-3	-	CASSLPSTDTQYF	TGTGCCAGCAGCTTACCTAGCACAGATACGCAGTATTTT
-	TRBV5-5	TRBJ2-7	-	CASSLMGGTSSYEQYF	TGTGCCAGCAGCTTGATGGGCGGGACCAGCTCCTACGAGCAGTACTTC
-	TRBV28	TRBJ1-5	TRBD1	CASGTGLYQPQHF	TGTGCCAGCGGGACAGGACTTTATCAGCCCCAGCATTTT
many	TRBV7-2	TRBJ2-5	-	CASSLAAQGALETQYF	TGTGCCAGCAGCTTAGCTGCCCAGGGCGCGCTAGAGACCCAGTACTTC